The clone carrying this TCR beta chain came up many times. These data come from a study of blood T cells in healthy people across ages. Combining a sample-barcoded 5' primer with a J-beta primer mix, a second PCR ran for roughly 6 to 12 cycles. Each sample provided no less than 2.5 million CDR3-containing paired-end reads. TCRdb recomputed calls from the 5' RACE reads with MiXCR, one row per CDR3 protein. The profile covers 800,000 to 950,000 distinct CDR3 sequences, with 25% to 35% appearing a single time and approximately 10% taken by the ten largest. This CDR3 contains 13 residues. In germline, CDR1 is ENHRY, CDR2 SYGVKD. The ends lost 4 bases at V and 3 bases at J; junction bases unmatched: 1. The same specimen was also included in a second study, on T cells of mothers and their children. Turning to that study: There were over 8 million TCR beta CDR3 reads from each mother and about 3 million from each child.

Sequenced: blood. The sequence was obtained from a woman aged 40 to 49 in good health. The chain recombines TRBV10-3 with TRBJ2-3; 7 nucleotides align to TRBD2. The DNA of the CDR3 is TGTGCCATCAGTGGCGGGGGTACAGATACGCAGTATTTT. This sequence encodes CAISGGGTDTQYF.